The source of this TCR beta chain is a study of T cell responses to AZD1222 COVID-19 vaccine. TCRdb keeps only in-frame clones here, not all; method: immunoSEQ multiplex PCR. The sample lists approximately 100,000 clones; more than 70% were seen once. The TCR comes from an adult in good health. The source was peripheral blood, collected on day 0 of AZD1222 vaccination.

The DNA of the CDR3 is TGTGCCAGCAGTTTACCCCCAGGGGCCAGTCAGCCCCAGCATTTT. Residues: CASSLPPGASQPQHF. The gene calls are TRBV28 and TRBJ1-5, with D possibly matching TRBD1 (6 bases). The V end was cut by 2 bases, the J end by 6 bases, with 14 bases between. Germline-derived CDR1 and CDR2 are MDHEN and SYDVKM. This CDR3 is 15 amino acids long.